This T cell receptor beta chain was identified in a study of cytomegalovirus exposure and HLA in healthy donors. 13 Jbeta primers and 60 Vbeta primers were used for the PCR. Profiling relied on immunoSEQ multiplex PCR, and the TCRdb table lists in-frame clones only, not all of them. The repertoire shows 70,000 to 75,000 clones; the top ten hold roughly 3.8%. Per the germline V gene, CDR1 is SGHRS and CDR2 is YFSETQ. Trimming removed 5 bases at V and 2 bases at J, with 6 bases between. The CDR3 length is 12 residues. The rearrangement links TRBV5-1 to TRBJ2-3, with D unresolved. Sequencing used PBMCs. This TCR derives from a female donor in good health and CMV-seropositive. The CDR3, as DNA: TGCGCCAGCAGGGGCTCCACAGATACGCAGTATTTT. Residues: CASRGSTDTQYF.